This TCR beta chain was sequenced for a study of blood T cell repertoires in COVID-19 (dated by TCRdb to about 2020). Concerning the study at large: Samples covering the acute and convalescent phases of COVID-19 were provided by collaborators in the United States, Italy and Spain. The prospective study material was composed of cDNA or gDNA derived from T cells, B-cell-depleted T cells, or PBMCs. Deeply sampled blood TCRbeta repertoires from subjects exposed to, actively infected with, or recovered from COVID-19 were included in the dataset. The repertoires were released in a freely available public database meant as a resource for research on the immune response to SARS-CoV-2. Samples were obtained from the ongoing ImmuneRACE study (first 160 participants) and from over a thousand subjects provided by 6 global collaborators. Nearly every sample came with metadata listing a de-identified subject ID, COVID-19 status, age in years and sex. Where HLA class I and class II types were available, the types were taken from metadata supplied by the sample provider, not from assay-based typing. Paper-wide results and their limitations: How much clinical and demographic metadata was included differed by source and by participant, and the metadata was provided uncurated.

The immunoSEQ Assay, a bias-controlled multiplex PCR, was used to amplify TCRbeta CDR3 regions from genomic DNA. In the paper's pipeline: Nucleated cell counts per sample were estimated from amplification of reference gene primers within the assay. To quantify the absolute abundance of each unique TCRbeta CDR3 rearrangement, sequence reads were collapsed and filtered. For each sample, productive Simpson clonality was calculated by taking the square root of Simpson's diversity index across productive rearrangements. In its TCRdb copy, this immuneACCESS table keeps in-frame sequences only and misses some clones. Where compared with another copy, unresolved V genes explain less than half of these, and the others have no known cause. The V and J calls and clone size were taken over from that table, and D and trimming were inferred from the DNA. Present in this sample are 68,000 or so clones, around 80% of which were seen just once. Jointly, the top ten make up about 24% of the sample.

Worth noting for this clone: Its antigen remains undetermined. Base qualities are not provided; no much larger clone lies one nucleotide away.

Collaborating institutions collected whole blood in K2EDTA tubes following their own protocols. For TCRbeta analysis, collaborators shipped samples in one of three forms: frozen whole blood, isolated PBMCs, or DNA extracted from either of those sample types. The sequence was obtained from a human donor in a cohort sampled during active COVID-19. Sequences were obtained from peripheral blood.

The nucleotides are TGTGCCAGCGCTGCGGGGTTGTCTTACGAGCAGTACTTC. It encodes CASAAGLSYEQYF. The rearrangement joined TRBV6-5 to TRBJ2-7, with TRBD2 perhaps the D gene, on 6 matching bases. There are 13 amino acids in the CDR3, from cysteine to phenylalanine inclusive. Only the CDR3 portion is preserved as DNA: 39 bases, with reading frame beginning at the first base. CDR1 MNHEY and CDR2 SVGAGI were looked up in the germline V gene. V is pared back by 8 bases and J by 4 bases, with 15 bases lying between the germline termini.